This T cell receptor beta chain is from a study of identifying expanded T cells in peripheral blood. Profiling relied on immunoSEQ multiplex PCR, and the TCRdb table lists in-frame clones only, not all of them. Among about 100,000 clones listed, around 89% were seen once. Source material: blood. This sequence was found in a person between 18 and 75 years old in good health.

The CDR3 loop is CATSSVLSGGLFF. CDR3 DNA: TGTGCCACCAGCAGTGTGCTTAGCGGCGGACTGTTTTTT. V usage is TRBV15 and J usage is TRBJ1-4; no reliable D call. The CDR3 length is 13 residues. V gave up 3 bases and J gave up 13 bases, with 15 bases separating them. CDR1 is LNHNV and CDR2 is YYDKDF in the germline V gene (reference sequence).